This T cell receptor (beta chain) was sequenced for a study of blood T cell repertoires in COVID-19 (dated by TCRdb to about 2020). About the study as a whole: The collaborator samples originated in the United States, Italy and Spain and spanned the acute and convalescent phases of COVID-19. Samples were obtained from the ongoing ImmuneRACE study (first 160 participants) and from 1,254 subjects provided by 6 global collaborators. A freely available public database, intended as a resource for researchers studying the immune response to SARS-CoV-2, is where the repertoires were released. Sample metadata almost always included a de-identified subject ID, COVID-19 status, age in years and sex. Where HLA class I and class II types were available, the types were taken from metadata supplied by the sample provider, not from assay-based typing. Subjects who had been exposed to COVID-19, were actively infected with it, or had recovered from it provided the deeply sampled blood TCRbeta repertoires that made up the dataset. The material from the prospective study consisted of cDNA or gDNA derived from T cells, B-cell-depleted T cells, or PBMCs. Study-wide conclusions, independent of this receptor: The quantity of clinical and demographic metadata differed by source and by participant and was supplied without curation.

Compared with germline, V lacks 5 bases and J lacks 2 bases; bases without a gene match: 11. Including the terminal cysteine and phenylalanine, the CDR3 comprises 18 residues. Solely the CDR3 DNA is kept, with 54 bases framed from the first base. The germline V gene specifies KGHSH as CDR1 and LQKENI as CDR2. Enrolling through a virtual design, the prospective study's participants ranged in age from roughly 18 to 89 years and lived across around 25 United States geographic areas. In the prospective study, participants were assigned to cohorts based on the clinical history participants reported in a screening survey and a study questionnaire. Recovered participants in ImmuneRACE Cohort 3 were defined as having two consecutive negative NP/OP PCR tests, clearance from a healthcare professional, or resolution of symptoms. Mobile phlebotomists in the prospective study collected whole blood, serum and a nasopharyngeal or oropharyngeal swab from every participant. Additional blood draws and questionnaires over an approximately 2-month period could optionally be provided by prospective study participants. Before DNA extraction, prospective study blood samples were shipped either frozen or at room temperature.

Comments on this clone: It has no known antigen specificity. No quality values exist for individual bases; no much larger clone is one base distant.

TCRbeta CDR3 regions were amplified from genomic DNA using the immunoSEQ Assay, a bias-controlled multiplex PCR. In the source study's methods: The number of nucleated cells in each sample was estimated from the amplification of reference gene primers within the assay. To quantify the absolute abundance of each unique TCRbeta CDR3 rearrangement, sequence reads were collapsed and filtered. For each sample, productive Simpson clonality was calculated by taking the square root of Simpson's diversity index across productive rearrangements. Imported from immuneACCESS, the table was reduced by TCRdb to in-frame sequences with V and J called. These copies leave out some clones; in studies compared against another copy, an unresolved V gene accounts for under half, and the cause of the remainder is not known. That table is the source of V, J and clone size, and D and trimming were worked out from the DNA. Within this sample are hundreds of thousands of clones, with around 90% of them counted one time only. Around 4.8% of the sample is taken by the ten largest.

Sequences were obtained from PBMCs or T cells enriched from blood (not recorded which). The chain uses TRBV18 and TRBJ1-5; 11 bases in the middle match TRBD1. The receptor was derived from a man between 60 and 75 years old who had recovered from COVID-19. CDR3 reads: CASSGEPGTGGRNQPQHF. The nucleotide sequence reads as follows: TGTGCCAGCTCAGGCGAACCCGGGACAGGGGGACGCAATCAGCCCCAGCATTTT.